The source of this T cell receptor (beta chain) is a study of post-analysis software for immune sequencing data. As to this clonotype: The target antigen is unknown.

Notes on the study in general: Multiple sclerosis patients showed significantly lower normalized Chao1 diversity than controls did. In patients, TRBV5-6, TRBV5-1 and TRBV20-1 belonged to four or five TRBV segments found more frequently than in controls.

Included in the TCR beta cDNA libraries were unique molecular identifiers. In TCRdb, the PCR reads were re-called with MiXCR into one record per CDR3 protein. The profile shows some 450,000 distinct CDR3 sequences, 40% to 55% of them singletons. From germline, CDR1 is MNHEY and CDR2 SVGAGI. The CDR3 is 11 residues long. Trimming removed 6 bases from V and 13 bases from J; junction bases left unmatched: 6. The rearrangement links TRBV6-5 to TRBJ2-1; 7 nucleotides align to TRBD1. The clonotype was recovered from a girl aged 5 to 17 with multiple sclerosis. Sequencing used blood. The CDR3 protein is CASSQGETQFF. The CDR3 DNA sequence: TGTGCCAGCAGCCAGGGGGAGACCCAGTTCTTC.